The 14 T cell receptor beta chains presented below share a single source sample, sequenced in a study of blood T cell repertoires in COVID-19 (TCRdb year 2020). Library preparation was by the immunoSEQ multiplex PCR assay. Drawn from immuneACCESS, this table holds only the in-frame rearrangements with V and J called that TCRdb kept. Clones are partly lost; checked studies trace under half to an unresolved V gene and leave the rest unexplained. This sample gives hundreds of thousands of clones in total; around nine tenths of them show up just once. About 14% of the sample is in the top ten clones. The sample consisted of PBMCs or T cells enriched from blood (not recorded which). All receptors derive from a woman between 45 and 60 years old with acute COVID-19.

The gene calls are TRBV7-2 and TRBJ1-2; 8 bases map to TRBD1. V lost 1 base, J lost 7 bases, and 5 bases stayed unmatched. Germline loops: CDR1 SGHTA, CDR2 FQGNSA. CDR3 size: 14 residues. CDR3 in DNA: TGTGCCAGCAGCTTAGATAGGACAGGGTTTGGCTACACCTTC. It codes for CASSLDRTGFGYTF.

The J gene is TRBJ1-5, the V gene TRBV7-6, with 10 bases aligning to TRBD1. V was pared by 0 bases and J by 5 bases, with 7 bases of the junction left unmatched. CDR3 length: 17 amino acids. Germline V gene data show CDR1 as SGHVS and CDR2 as FNYEAQ. The CDR3 region has the DNA TGTGCCAGCAGCTTAGCGCAGGGACAGGGGCTGGATCAGCCCCAGCATTTT. Its protein product is CASSLAQGQGLDQPQHF.

The chain couples TRBV7-9 to TRBJ1-5; D may be TRBD1 (5 bases). The CDR3 is 14 residues long. Germline V gene data show CDR1 as SEHNR and CDR2 as FQNEAQ (reference sequence). V lost 1 base and J lost 5, with 9 bases in between. The CDR3 DNA reads as TGTGCCAGCAGCTTAGGACCAGGGTATCAGCCCCAGCATTTT. Encoded protein: CASSLGPGYQPQHF.

The J gene is TRBJ2-5, the V gene TRBV20-1; 9 nucleotides line up with TRBD2. The CDR3 length is 11 residues. After removal of 5 bases from V and 6 bases from J, the junction contained 1 base not matched to a gene. CDR1 is DFQATT and CDR2 is SNEGSKA in the germline V gene (reference sequence). The CDR3 DNA is TGCAGTGCTGGGACTAGCCAGACCCAGTACTTC. Translating it yields CSAGTSQTQYF.

The genes are TRBV10-3 and TRBJ1-1; the D gene is possibly TRBD1 (6 bases). V lost 5 bases to trimming and J lost 2 bases, with 24 bases between them. The CDR3 has 18 amino acids. Per the germline V gene, CDR1 is ENHRY and CDR2 is SYGVKD. DNA of the CDR3: TGTGCCATCAGTCCCTCACAGGGAACGACTTACATTAACACTGAAGCTTTCTTT. This encodes CAISPSQGTTYINTEAFF.

The rearrangement links TRBV7-3 to TRBJ2-1; TRBD2 aligns across 9 bases. Germline V gene lookup returns CDR1 SGHTA and CDR2 FQGTGA. Losses at the gene ends were 6 bases for V and 1 base for J; bases not matched to a gene: 4. The CDR3 is 15 residues long. CDR3 amino acids: CASSASGTSYNEQFF. The DNA for the CDR3 is TGTGCCAGCAGTGCTAGCGGGACTTCCTACAATGAGCAGTTCTTC.

The chain employs TRBV6-5 and TRBJ1-1; 10 nucleotides match TRBD1. The V and J ends lost 7 bases and 5 bases, in that order; junction bases with no gene match: 10. Germline V gene data show CDR1 as MNHEY and CDR2 as SVGAGI. CDR3 length: 15 residues. CDR3 in DNA: TGTGCCAGCACCTCACCCCGACAGGGGGCTACTGAAGCTTTCTTT. The encoded protein is CASTSPRQGATEAFF.

The chain uses TRBV4-1 and TRBJ2-7; 11 bases are shared with TRBD2. Germline CDR1 MGHRA, CDR2 YSYEKL. CDR3 length: 21 amino acids. Unmatched junction bases numbered 23, after V lost 0 bases and J lost 7 bases. In DNA form, the CDR3 reads TGCGCCAGCAGCCAAGATGCGAGTCCCCTTCTAATTAGCGGGAGGGCCCGGGAGCAGTACTTC. Residues: CASSQDASPLLISGRAREQYF.

The gene calls are TRBV27 and TRBJ2-7; 9 nucleotides agree with TRBD1. V was pared by 5 bases and J by 2 bases, with 4 bases of the junction left unmatched. CDR3 length: 14 residues. Germline CDR1 MNHEY, CDR2 SMNVEV (reference sequence). The CDR3 is CASSPRTGAYEQYF. DNA for the CDR3: TGTGCCAGCAGTCCCCGGACAGGGGCCTACGAGCAGTACTTC.

The genes are TRBV7-9 and TRBJ2-7; tentatively, D is TRBD1 (6 bases). This CDR3 has 18 amino acids. V was trimmed by 2 bases and J by 3 bases, leaving 23 bases between them. Germline V gene sequence: CDR1 SEHNR, CDR2 FQNEAQ (reference sequence). The CDR3 bases are TGTGCCAGCAGCTTATATGGCGACACAGGGCCGCAGGACTACGAGCAGTACTTC. This translates into CASSLYGDTGPQDYEQYF.

V and J are TRBV7-2 and TRBJ2-1; D may be TRBD2 (6 bases). Germline assignment: CDR1 SGHTA and CDR2 FQGNSA. V dropped 5 bases and J dropped 6 bases, with 20 bases sitting between them. This CDR3 contains 16 residues. The CDR3 DNA follows: TGTGCCAGCAGCCTTCTCCTGACTAGTCGGGGCAATGAGCAGTTCTTC. Translating gives CASSLLLTSRGNEQFF.

This clone was found a few times. CDR3 amino acids: CATSAGQVNQPQHF. DNA of the CDR3: TGTGCCACCAGTGCCGGACAGGTAAATCAGCCCCAGCATTTT. The V and J genes are TRBV24-1 and TRBJ1-5; 7 positions agree with TRBD1. The CDR3 loop spans 14 amino acids. Germline CDR1 KGHDR, CDR2 SFDVKD. Trimming took 5 bases from V and 4 from J; bases not matched to a gene: 4.

The CDR3 protein is CASSYSWLAANEQFF. As DNA, the CDR3 is TGTGCCAGCAGTTACTCGTGGCTAGCGGCCAATGAGCAGTTCTTC. The chain carries TRBV6-6 and TRBJ2-1; 7 positions match TRBD2. CDR3 length: 15 amino acids. Germline values: CDR1 MNHNY, CDR2 SVGAGI (reference sequence). The V gene end was trimmed by 0 bases and the J gene end by 6 bases; junction bases not matched to a gene: 5.

This clone has just a few counts. This chain connects TRBV6-5 to TRBJ1-6; D is possibly TRBD1 (5 bases). V lost 4 bases to trimming and J lost 7 bases, with 11 bases between them. Germline lookup yields CDR1 MNHEY and CDR2 SVGAGI. The CDR3 spans 14 residues. The CDR3 is CASSWGLENSPLHF. For the CDR3, the DNA is TGTGCCAGCAGTTGGGGACTGGAAAATTCACCCCTCCACTTT.